This T cell receptor beta chain appears in the sequencing data of a study of T cells in Graves' hyperthyroidism and ophthalmopathy. RNA transcripts were the template for amplifying TCR beta CDR3 regions. A first-round RT-PCR of the TCR CDR3 used the HTBI primer set. TCRdb used MiXCR to reprocess the multiplex PCR reads, holding one entry per CDR3 protein. In the table there are around 620,000 distinct CDR3 sequences, 12% to 15% of which are singletons. PBMCs were collected from an approximately 10 ml volume of fresh peripheral blood. This CDR3 has 15 residues. V was trimmed by 5 bases and J by 1 base, leaving 11 bases between them.

The sample comprised blood. This chain joins TRBV12-3 or TRBV12-4 and TRBJ2-2; D uncertain. The receptor was derived from a woman aged 18-29 years with Graves' ophthalmopathy. CDR3 nucleotides: TGTGCCAGCAGTGCGGCGAACGGGAACACCGGGGAGCTGTTTTTT. This gives the protein CASSAANGNTGELFF.